This passage covers 20 T cell receptor beta chains from one sample sequenced in a study of T cells in Graves' hyperthyroidism and ophthalmopathy. Researchers took RNA transcripts and amplified the TCR beta CDR3 regions from them. The study used the HTBI primer set for a first-round RT-PCR of the TCR CDR3. In TCRdb, the multiplex PCR reads were re-called with MiXCR into one record per CDR3 protein. The sample has about 180,000 distinct CDR3 sequences; over 15% are singletons. Sequenced: blood. All receptors derive from a woman between 45 and 65 years old with Graves' hyperthyroidism.

This clonotype was recorded many times. V and J are TRBV2 and TRBJ2-2; D is possibly TRBD2 (6 bases). The CDR3 runs to 15 residues. In germline, CDR1 is SNHLY, CDR2 FYNNEI. Trimming pared 3 bases from V and 0 bases from J, leaving 8 bases between. The CDR3 sequence: CASSEREANTGELFF. The CDR3 region has the DNA TGTGCCAGCAGTGAGAGGGAGGCGAACACCGGGGAGCTGTTTTTT.

This clonotype showed up many times. This CDR3 reads CATSDWTVGHEQFF. The CDR3 DNA sequence: TGTGCCACCAGTGATTGGACAGTCGGACATGAGCAGTTCTTC. V gene TRBV24-1 combines with J gene TRBJ2-1; D perhaps matches TRBD1 (6 bases). This CDR3 is 14 amino acids long. V was shortened by 2 bases and J by 8 bases, with 12 bases between the two germline ends. Germline values: CDR1 KGHDR, CDR2 SFDVKD.

There are many counts of this clonotype. This chain connects TRBV7-9 to TRBJ2-3, with TRBD2 matching 12 bases. This CDR3 region has 14 residues. The V gene end was trimmed by 5 bases and the J gene end by 4 bases; junction bases not matched to a gene: 1. Germline V lookup: CDR1 SEHNR, CDR2 FQNEAQ (reference sequence). CDR3 loop: CASSPSGGADTQYF. The CDR3 coding sequence is TGTGCCAGCAGCCCTAGCGGGGGGGCAGATACGCAGTATTTT.

This clonotype appeared many times. V and J are TRBV3-1 and TRBJ2-1, with 7 positions matching TRBD2. V gave up 6 bases and J gave up 3 bases; unmatched junction bases: 8. The CDR3 sequence is 15 residues long. Per the germline V gene, CDR1 is LGHDT and CDR2 is YNNKEL (reference sequence). CDR3 region: CASSRSGADYNEQFF. In DNA, the CDR3 is TGTGCCAGCAGTCGAAGCGGGGCTGACTACAATGAGCAGTTCTTC.

This clonotype was counted at least ten times. CDR3 region: CASSVIEGGNTEAFF. CDR3 nucleotide sequence: TGTGCCAGCAGCGTAATCGAGGGGGGTAACACTGAAGCTTTCTTT. This sequence joins TRBV9 and TRBJ1-1; D possibly corresponds to TRBD1 (6 bases). This CDR3 region has 15 residues. From germline, CDR1 is SGDLS and CDR2 YYNGEE. Trimming took 1 base from V and 2 from J, leaving 12 bases between them.

This clonotype was observed many times. The chain combines TRBV10-3 with TRBJ2-2; weak D call: TRBD2 (5 bases). V was shortened by 11 bases and J by 7 bases, with 17 bases between the two germline ends. The CDR3 length is 13 residues. CDR1 is ENHRY and CDR2 is SYGVKD in the germline V gene. The CDR3 protein is CAASGLVVGELFF. The CDR3 region has the DNA TGTGCCGCCTCAGGACTCGTCGTCGGGGAGCTGTTTTTT.

In this sample, this clonotype turned up once. The gene calls are TRBV19 and TRBJ1-1, with D possibly TRBD1 on 6 matching bases. Trimming removed 3 bases from V and 4 bases from J, with 6 bases in between. CDR3 length: 12 amino acids. The germline CDR1 and CDR2 sequences are LNHDA and SQIVND (reference sequence). The CDR3 coding sequence is TGTGCCAGTAGTATGACAGGCACTGAAGCTTTCTTT. This translates into CASSMTGTEAFF. Supplemented by reference TRBV19 and TRBJ1-1, the full variable domain reads DGGITQSPKYLFRKEGQNVTLSCEQNLNHDAMYWYRQDPGQGLRLIYYSQIVNDFQKGDIAEGYSVSREKKESFPLTVTSAQKNPTAFYLCASSMTGTEAFFGQGTRLTVV.

This clonotype was counted between two and nine times. This chain connects TRBV7-2 to TRBJ1-3; TRBD1 might be the D (6 bases). V was cut by 1 base and J by 4 bases, with 14 bases left in between. The CDR3 has 16 amino acids. Germline CDR1 and CDR2: SGHTA and FQGNSA. CDR3 bases: TGTGCCAGCAGCTTAGACGTGGGGGCAAGAGGAAACACCATATATTTT. It specifies CASSLDVGARGNTIYF.

This sequence joins TRBV3-1 and TRBJ2-7, with 12 positions matching TRBD2. Germline CDR1 reads LGHDT; CDR2 reads YNNKEL (reference sequence). CDR3 size: 15 residues. After removal of 1 base from V and 4 bases from J, the junction contained 2 bases not matched to a gene. CDR3 sequence: CASSQVTSGGYEQYF. In DNA form, the CDR3 reads TGTGCCAGCAGCCAAGTGACTAGCGGGGGATACGAGCAGTACTTC.

The rearrangement links TRBV29-1 to TRBJ2-7, with 8 bases aligning to TRBD1. The V and J ends lost 1 base and 5 bases, in that order; junction bases with no gene match: 4. The CDR3 runs 13 residues. Germline lookup yields CDR1 SQVTM and CDR2 ANQGSEA. The CDR3 here is CSVEGQGAHEQYF. As DNA, the CDR3 is TGCAGCGTTGAAGGGCAGGGGGCCCACGAGCAGTACTTC.

This clonotype came up many times. The chain employs TRBV18 and TRBJ2-4; D uncertain. The CDR3 is made up of 14 amino acids. Trimming took 5 bases from V and 7 from J, leaving 15 bases between them. Per germline, CDR1 KGHSH and CDR2 LQKENI. CDR3 protein: CASSSEIGSNIQYF. CDR3 nucleotides: TGTGCCAGCTCATCGGAAATAGGGTCGAACATTCAGTACTTC. The complete variable domain, with remaining parts taken from reference TRBV18 and TRBJ2-4, reads NAGVMQNPRHLVRRRGQEARLRCSPMKGHSHVYWYRQLPEEGLKFMVYLQKENIIDESGMPKERFSAEFPKEGPSILRIQQVVRGDSAAYFCASSSEIGSNIQYFGAGTRLSVL.

This clonotype has a count of ten or more. V usage is TRBV12-3 or TRBV12-4 and J usage is TRBJ1-2, with no clear D. V lost 5 bases and J 0 bases, leaving 13 bases between the germline ends. This CDR3 has 15 amino acids. The CDR3 region has the DNA TGTGCCAGCAGTACGTCACGTTTAGCTAACTATGGCTACACCTTC. It yields the protein CASSTSRLANYGYTF.

This clonotype was counted ten times or more. V gene TRBV12-3 or TRBV12-4 combines with J gene TRBJ2-7; D not resolved. The V and J ends lost 7 bases and 4 bases respectively, with 11 bases between them. The CDR3 consists of 12 residues. The DNA of the CDR3 is TGTGCCAGCACCTCGGATCCTTACGAGCAGTACTTC. Protein sequence: CASTSDPYEQYF.

The chain links TRBV5-1 to TRBJ1-1; D gene unclear. Germline V gene lookup returns CDR1 SGHRS and CDR2 YFSETQ. The CDR3 totals 14 residues. The V end was cut by 4 bases, the J end by 7 bases, with 17 bases between. Here the CDR3 DNA reads TGCGCCAGCAGCCTCTCTCGGGCCGGAAATGAAGCTTTCTTT. Translating it yields CASSLSRAGNEAFF. Supplemented by reference TRBV5-1 and TRBJ1-1, the full variable domain reads KAGVTQTPRYLIKTRGQQVTLSCSPISGHRSVSWYQQTPGQGLQFLFEYFSETQRNKGNFPGRFSGRQFSNSRSEMNVSTLELGDSALYLCASSLSRAGNEAFFGQGTRLTVV.

Ten or more counts support this clonotype. The V call is TRBV9, the J call TRBJ2-7; TRBD1 agrees at 7 bases. This CDR3 has 14 amino acids. Germline trimming cut 0 bases from V and 3 bases from J; bases unmatched to any gene: 3. The germline V gene has CDR1 SGDLS and CDR2 YYNGEE. The DNA of the CDR3 is TGTGCCAGCAGCGTAGAGACAGGGAGCTACGAGCAGTACTTC. It encodes CASSVETGSYEQYF.

This clonotype was counted at least ten times. The chain combines TRBV11-2 with TRBJ2-5, with D perhaps matching TRBD1 (7 bases). Germline V lookup: CDR1 SGHAT, CDR2 FQNNGV. The CDR3 spans 15 residues. Trimming removed 4 bases from V and 1 base from J, with 13 bases in between. This chain's CDR3 is CASSSYRGLQETQYF. The CDR3 region has the DNA TGTGCCAGCAGCTCCTACAGGGGACTCCAAGAGACCCAGTACTTC.

This clonotype was counted ten times or more. V is TRBV5-1 and J is TRBJ1-1; 11 nucleotides match TRBD1. Germline-derived CDR1 and CDR2 are SGHRS and YFSETQ. The V gene end was trimmed by 6 bases and the J gene end by 2 bases; junction bases not matched to a gene: 6. This CDR3 has 15 amino acids. This CDR3 reads CASTSRTGGNTEAFF. For the CDR3, the DNA is TGCGCCAGCACCTCAAGGACAGGGGGCAACACTGAAGCTTTCTTT.

This clonotype came up many times. V is TRBV13 and J is TRBJ2-1; TRBD1 matches 7 bases. CDR1 is PRHDT, CDR2 FYEKMQ, per germline (reference sequence). Germline trimming cut 5 bases from V and 2 bases from J; bases unmatched to any gene: 9. This CDR3 contains 16 residues. The CDR3 DNA follows: TGTGCCAGCAGCCCAGGACAGGCCGCAGCCTACAATGAGCAGTTCTTC. Its translation: CASSPGQAAAYNEQFF.

V is TRBV14 and J is TRBJ2-7; unclear D gene. This CDR3 contains 12 residues. Trimming cost V 4 bases and J 3 bases, with 7 bases left between them. Germline CDR1 reads SGHDN; CDR2 reads FVKESK. The CDR3 DNA sequence: TGTGCCAGCAGCCGTAGTTTCTACGAGCAGTACTTC. Translating it yields CASSRSFYEQYF.

With respect to this clonotype: This may come from a read error, since a much larger clone is one base off. The chain carries TRBV7-9 and TRBJ2-5, with D perhaps matching TRBD1 (6 bases). Germline V gives CDR1 SEHNR, CDR2 FQNEAQ (reference sequence). Trimming pared 5 bases from V and 2 bases from J, leaving 15 bases between. This CDR3 is 15 amino acids long. The CDR3, as DNA: TGTGCCAGCAGCCCGAGACAGGATATACAAGAGACCCAGTACTTC. It yields the protein CASSPRQDIQETQYF.